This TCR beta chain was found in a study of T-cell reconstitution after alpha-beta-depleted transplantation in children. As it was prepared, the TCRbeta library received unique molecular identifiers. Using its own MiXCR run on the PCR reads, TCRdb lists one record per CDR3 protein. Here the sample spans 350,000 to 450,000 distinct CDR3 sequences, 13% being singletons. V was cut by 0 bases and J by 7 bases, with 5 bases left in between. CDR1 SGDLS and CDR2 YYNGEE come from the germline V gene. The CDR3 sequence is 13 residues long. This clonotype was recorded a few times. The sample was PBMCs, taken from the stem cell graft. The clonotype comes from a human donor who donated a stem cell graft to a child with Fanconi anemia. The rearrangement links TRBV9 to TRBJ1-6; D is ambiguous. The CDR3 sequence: CASSVEANSPLHF. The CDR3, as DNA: TGTGCCAGCAGCGTAGAAGCGAATTCACCCCTCCACTTT.